The clone carrying this TCR beta chain was detected only once. The data originate from a study of blood T cell repertoires in COVID-19. Study-wide context: Sources were T cells, B-cell-depleted T cells, or PBMCs; the material itself was cDNA or gDNA.

Authors' data handling: By means of reference gene primer amplification, nucleated cell counts were estimated. Libraries were prepared by immunoSEQ multiplex PCR; TCRdb keeps only in-frame clonotypes and omits some of them. That table furnishes V, J and clone size, whereas the DNA furnished D and trimming. The table lists 60,000 to 75,000 clones, about 85% of them singletons. The germline V gene has CDR1 MDHEN and CDR2 SYDVKM. The V end was cut by 8 bases, the J end by 4 bases, with 17 bases between. This CDR3 has 15 amino acids. Followed over time, Seattle patients had been enrolled while infection was active.

This receptor was identified in a woman in her forties or fifties with COVID-19, enrolled during active disease. The sample consisted of peripheral blood. V gene TRBV28 combines with J gene TRBJ1-4; D is possibly TRBD1 (5 bases). CDR3 coding DNA: TGTGCCAGCTACGATTGGGGGACTGGTAATGAAAAACTGTTTTTT. Its translation is CASYDWGTGNEKLFF.